This T cell receptor beta chain appears in the sequencing data of a study of cytomegalovirus exposure and HLA in healthy donors. Broader study findings: According to the study, around 160 TCR beta chains were cytomegalovirus-associated. In a later analysis, at a false discovery rate of 0.05, approximately 16,000 TCR beta sequences matched HLA alleles.

The CDR3 is 12 amino acids. CDR1 is SGHTA and CDR2 is FQGNSA in the germline V gene. V dropped 2 bases and J dropped 4 bases, with 5 bases sitting between them. Remarks on this clone: Its antigen remains unidentified.

It was with 60 Vbeta and 13 Jbeta primers that the PCR ran. Profiling relied on immunoSEQ multiplex PCR, and the TCRdb table lists in-frame clones only, not all of them. The sample lists approximately 91,000 clones, more than 75% seen once, with 8% to 10% in the top ten. The chain carries TRBV7-2 and TRBJ1-2, with TRBD1 as a possible D gene (5 bases). The receptor comes from a man aged 25 to 45 in good health and CMV-seropositive. The specimen was PBMCs. DNA for the CDR3: TGTGCCAGCAGCTTACAGGGCTATGGCTACACCTTC. This sequence encodes CASSLQGYGYTF.